This paragraph covers one TCR beta chain sequence. Its target is unknown. These data are taken from a study of T cell responses to AZD1222 COVID-19 vaccine. TCRdb's copy holds only in-frame clones and misses some; the assay was immunoSEQ multiplex PCR. The data contain 110,000 to 150,000 clones, approximately 94% of them singletons. Study-level findings and limits: In the spike-specific TCR repertoire, nearly half reportedly target unmutated variant regions.

CDR1 is SGDLS, CDR2 YYNGEE, per germline. The V gene end was trimmed by 0 bases and the J gene end by 5 bases; junction bases not matched to a gene: 3. The CDR3 is made up of 14 amino acids. This receptor was obtained from an adult in good health. The V call is TRBV9, the J call TRBJ2-3; 7 positions agree with TRBD1. The material was peripheral blood, obtained on day 0 of AZD1222 vaccination. The chain's CDR3 is CASSVEGAGDTQYF. The DNA of the CDR3 is TGTGCCAGCAGCGTAGAGGGGGCTGGAGATACGCAGTATTTT.